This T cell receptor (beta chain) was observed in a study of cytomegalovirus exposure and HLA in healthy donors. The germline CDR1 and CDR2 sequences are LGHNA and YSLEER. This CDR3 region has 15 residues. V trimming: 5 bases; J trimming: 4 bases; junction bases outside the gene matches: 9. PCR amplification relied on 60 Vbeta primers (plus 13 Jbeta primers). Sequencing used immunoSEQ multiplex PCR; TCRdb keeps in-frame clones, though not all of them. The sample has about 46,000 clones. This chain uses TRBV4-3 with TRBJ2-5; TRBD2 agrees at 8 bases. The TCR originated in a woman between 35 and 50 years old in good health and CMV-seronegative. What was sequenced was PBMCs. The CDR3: CASSTRGEWGETQYF. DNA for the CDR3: TGCGCCAGCAGCACGCGGGGGGAGTGGGGAGAGACCCAGTACTTC.